A single sample gave rise to the 5 T cell receptor beta chains below, sequenced in a study of shared clonotypes between healthy human individuals. TCRdb keeps only in-frame clones here, not all; method: immunoSEQ multiplex PCR. Of 1.5 million to 1.9 million clones listed, 98% are singletons. The sequencing input was naive CD4+ T cells sorted from blood. Described subset: CD45RA+ positively selected. These receptors came from a man aged 25 to 40 in good health.

CDR3 nucleotide sequence: TGTGCCAGCGGTACTAGCGGGAGGCAAGAGACCCAGTACTTC. Protein: CASGTSGRQETQYF. The rearrangement joins TRBV7-8 to TRBJ2-5, with 12 positions matching TRBD2. This CDR3 comprises 14 residues. V shed 8 bases, J shed 2 bases, and the junction held 3 bases outside the gene matches. Per germline, CDR1 SGHVS and CDR2 FQNEAQ. The full variable domain, rest sourced from reference TRBV7-8 and TRBJ2-5, is GAGVSQSPRYKVAKRGQDVALRCDPISGHVSLFWYQQALGQGPEFLTYFQNEAQLDKSGLPSDRFFAERPEGSVSTLKIQRTQQEDSAVYLCASGTSGRQETQYFGPGTRLLVL.

The chain is built from TRBV19 and TRBJ2-1, with 7 bases identical to TRBD2. From germline, CDR1 is LNHDA and CDR2 SQIVND (reference sequence). The CDR3 runs 13 residues. The V segment lost 6 bases and the J segment 9 bases; nucleotides outside the gene matches: 8. Here the CDR3 DNA reads TGTGCCAGTAGCCCTTCCCCGGGAGGTGAGCAGTTCTTC. The encoded protein is CASSPSPGGEQFF.

The rearrangement uses TRBV27 and TRBJ2-7, with D perhaps TRBD2 (6 bases). The CDR3 contains 15 residues. CDR1 and CDR2 (germline): MNHEY, SMNVEV (reference sequence). Trimming shortened V by 5 bases and J by 3 bases, and 17 bases separated the two germline ends. The chain's CDR3 is CASSPRLVSFYEQYF. The CDR3 nucleotides read TGTGCCAGCAGTCCACGACTAGTAAGTTTCTACGAGCAGTACTTC.

The chain employs TRBV28 and TRBJ2-5; D is possibly TRBD2 (5 bases). Germline values: CDR1 MDHEN, CDR2 SYDVKM. V was shortened by 4 bases and J by 0 bases, with 15 bases between the two germline ends. This CDR3 is built from 16 residues. CDR3 in DNA: TGTGCCAGCAGTTCAGCGGAAGCGGTGTACCAAGAGACCCAGTACTTC. It encodes CASSSAEAVYQETQYF.

This chain links TRBV7-3 with TRBJ1-2; weak D call: TRBD1 (5 bases). The ends were cut back, 3 bases at V and 7 bases at J, with 12 bases in the middle. CDR1 SGHTA and CDR2 FQGTGA come from the germline V gene. The CDR3 covers 13 residues. DNA of the CDR3: TGTGCCAGCAGCTTCAGGGAGGGTCTTGGCTACACCTTC. Amino acids: CASSFREGLGYTF.